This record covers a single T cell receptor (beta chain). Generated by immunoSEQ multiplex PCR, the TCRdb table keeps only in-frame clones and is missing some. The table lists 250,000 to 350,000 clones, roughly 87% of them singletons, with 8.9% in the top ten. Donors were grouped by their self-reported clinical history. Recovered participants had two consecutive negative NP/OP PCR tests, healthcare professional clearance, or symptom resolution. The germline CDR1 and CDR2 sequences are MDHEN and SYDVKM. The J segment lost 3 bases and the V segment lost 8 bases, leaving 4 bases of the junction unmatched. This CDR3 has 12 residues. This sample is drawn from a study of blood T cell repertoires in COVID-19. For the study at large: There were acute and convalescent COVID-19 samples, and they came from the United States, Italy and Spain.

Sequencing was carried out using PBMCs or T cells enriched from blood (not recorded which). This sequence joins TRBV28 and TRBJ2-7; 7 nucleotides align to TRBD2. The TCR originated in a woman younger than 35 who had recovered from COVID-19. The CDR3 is CASETGGYEQYF. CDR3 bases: TGTGCCAGCGAGACGGGGGGCTACGAGCAGTACTTC.